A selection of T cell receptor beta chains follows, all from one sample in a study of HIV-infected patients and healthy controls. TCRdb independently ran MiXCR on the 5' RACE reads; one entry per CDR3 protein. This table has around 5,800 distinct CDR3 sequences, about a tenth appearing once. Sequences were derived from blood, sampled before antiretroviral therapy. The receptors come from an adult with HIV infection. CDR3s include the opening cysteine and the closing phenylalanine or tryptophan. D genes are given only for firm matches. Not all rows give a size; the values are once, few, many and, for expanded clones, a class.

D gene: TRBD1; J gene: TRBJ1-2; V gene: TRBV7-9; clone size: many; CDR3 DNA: TGTGCCAGCAGCCCCGAGGGGGCGGGGAATATCGGCTACACCTTC; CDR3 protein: CASSPEGAGNIGYTF
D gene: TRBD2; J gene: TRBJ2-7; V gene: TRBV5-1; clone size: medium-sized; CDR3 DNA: TGCGCCAGCAGCTGGGGGGGTGACTCCTACGAGCAGTACTTC; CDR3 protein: CASSWGGDSYEQYF
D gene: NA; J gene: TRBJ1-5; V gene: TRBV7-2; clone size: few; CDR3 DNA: TGTGCCAGCAGCTTGGAGAGATCCCCCAATCAGCCCCAGCATTTT; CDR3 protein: CASSLERSPNQPQHF
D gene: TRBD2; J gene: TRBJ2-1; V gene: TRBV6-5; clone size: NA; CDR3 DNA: TGTGCCAGCAGTTACCTAGGACTAGCGGGGGTCTCCTACAATGAGCAGTTCTTC; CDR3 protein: CASSYLGLAGVSYNEQFF
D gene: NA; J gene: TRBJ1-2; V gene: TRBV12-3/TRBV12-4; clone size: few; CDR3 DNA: TGTGCCAGCAGCAAACAGGGCCCCTATGGCTACACCTTC; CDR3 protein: CASSKQGPYGYTF
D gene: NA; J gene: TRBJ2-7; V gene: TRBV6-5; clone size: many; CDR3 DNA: TGTGCCAGCAGTTTCGGGGAGTCCTACGAGCAGTACTTC; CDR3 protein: CASSFGESYEQYF
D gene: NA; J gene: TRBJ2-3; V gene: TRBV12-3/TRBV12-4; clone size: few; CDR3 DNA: TGTGCCAGCCGGCGGGTGACAGGTGGCCCAGATACGCAGTATTTT; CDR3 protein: CASRRVTGGPDTQYF
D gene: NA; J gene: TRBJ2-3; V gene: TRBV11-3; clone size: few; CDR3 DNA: TGTGCCAGCAGCCCCAGGGTTACAGATACGCAGTATTTT; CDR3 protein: CASSPRVTDTQYF
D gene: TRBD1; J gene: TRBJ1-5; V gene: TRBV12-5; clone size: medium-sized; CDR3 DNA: TGTGCTAGTGGTGAAGGACAGGCTGGCAATCAGCCCCAGCATTTT; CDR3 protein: CASGEGQAGNQPQHF
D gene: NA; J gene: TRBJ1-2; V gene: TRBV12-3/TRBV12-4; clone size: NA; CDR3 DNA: TGTGCCAGCACCTTAGGGAGGAAACCTGGCTACACCTTC; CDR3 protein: CASTLGRKPGYTF
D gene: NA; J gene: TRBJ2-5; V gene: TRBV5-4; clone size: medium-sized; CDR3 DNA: TGTGCCAGCAGCTTCGAGGAGACCCAGTACTTC; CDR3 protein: CASSFEETQYF
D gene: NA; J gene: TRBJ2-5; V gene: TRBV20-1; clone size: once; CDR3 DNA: TGCAGTGAATCAAGCACTAACCAAGAGACCCAGTACTTC; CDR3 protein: CSESSTNQETQYF
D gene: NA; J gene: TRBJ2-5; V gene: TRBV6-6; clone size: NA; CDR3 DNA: TGTGCCAGCAGTTACGTGTGGTCCCAGTACTTC; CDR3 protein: CASSYVWSQYF
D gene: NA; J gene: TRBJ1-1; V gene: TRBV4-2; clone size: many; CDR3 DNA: TGTGCCAGCAGCCAAGTATGGGGAGGGGACGGTGAAGCTTTCTTT; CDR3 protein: CASSQVWGGDGEAFF
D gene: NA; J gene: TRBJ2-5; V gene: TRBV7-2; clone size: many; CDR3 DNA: TGTGCCAGCGCGGCATCCTTCCAAGAGACCCAGTACTTC; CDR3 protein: CASAASFQETQYF
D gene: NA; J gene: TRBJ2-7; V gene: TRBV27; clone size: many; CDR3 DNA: TGTGCCAGCAGTCTCCGATGGAGGGACCTACGAAAGCAGTACTTC; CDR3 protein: CASSLRWRDLRKQYF
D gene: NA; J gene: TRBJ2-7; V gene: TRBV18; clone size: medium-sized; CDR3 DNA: TGTGCCAGCTCACCATCGGGGGACGAGCAGTACTTC; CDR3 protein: CASSPSGDEQYF
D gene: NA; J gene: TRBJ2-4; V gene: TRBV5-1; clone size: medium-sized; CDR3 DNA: TGCGCCAGCAGCTTGGATAGTTCGACAAACATTCAGTACTTC; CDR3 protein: CASSLDSSTNIQYF
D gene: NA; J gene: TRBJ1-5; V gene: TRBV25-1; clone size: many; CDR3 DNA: TGTGCCAGCAGTGAGCCCGGCCTGCTCCCCCAGCATTTT; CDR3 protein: CASSEPGLLPQHF
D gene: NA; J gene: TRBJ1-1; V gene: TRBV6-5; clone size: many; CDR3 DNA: TGTGCCAGCAGTTACTACGACGGACCCTACACCACTGAAGCTTTCTTT; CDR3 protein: CASSYYDGPYTTEAFF
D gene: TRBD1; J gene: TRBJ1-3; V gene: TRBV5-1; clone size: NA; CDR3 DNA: TGCGCCAGCAGCGCTTCCGGGACAGGGGGCTCTGGAAACACCATATATTTT; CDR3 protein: CASSASGTGGSGNTIYF
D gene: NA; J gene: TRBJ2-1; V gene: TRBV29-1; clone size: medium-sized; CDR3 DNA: TGCAGCGTTGTTTTACAGGTGGTAAATGAGCAGTTCTTC; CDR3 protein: CSVVLQVVNEQFF
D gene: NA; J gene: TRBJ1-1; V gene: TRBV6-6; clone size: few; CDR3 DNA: TGTGCCAGCAGAACGGACAGCGGAAACACTGAAGCTTTCTTT; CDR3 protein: CASRTDSGNTEAFF
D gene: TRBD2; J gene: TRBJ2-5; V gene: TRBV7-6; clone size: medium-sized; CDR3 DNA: TGTGCCAGCAGCCAGGGACTAGCGGGAGTAGAGACCCAGTACTTC; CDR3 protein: CASSQGLAGVETQYF
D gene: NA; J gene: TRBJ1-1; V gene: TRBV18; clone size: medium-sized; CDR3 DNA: TGTGCCAGCTCACCACAGCGGCTAAACACTGAAGCTTTCTTT; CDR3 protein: CASSPQRLNTEAFF
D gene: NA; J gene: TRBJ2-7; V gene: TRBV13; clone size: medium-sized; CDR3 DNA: TGTGCCAGCAGCTTAGAGGGTCTTGACTACGAGCAGTACTTC; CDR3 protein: CASSLEGLDYEQYF
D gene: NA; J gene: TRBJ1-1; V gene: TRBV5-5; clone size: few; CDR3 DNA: TGTGCCAGCACTACTCTGGGGGACACTGAAGCTTTCTTT; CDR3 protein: CASTTLGDTEAFF
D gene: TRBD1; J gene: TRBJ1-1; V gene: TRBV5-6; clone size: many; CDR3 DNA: TGTGCCAGCAGCTTGGTACCCTCAGGGGGCTACACTGAAGCTTTCTTT; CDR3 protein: CASSLVPSGGYTEAFF
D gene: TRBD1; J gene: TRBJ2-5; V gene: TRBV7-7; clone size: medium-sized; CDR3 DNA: TGTGCCAGCAGCACTGGGACAGGGAGGGGCGGAGAGACCCAGTACTTC; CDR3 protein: CASSTGTGRGGETQYF
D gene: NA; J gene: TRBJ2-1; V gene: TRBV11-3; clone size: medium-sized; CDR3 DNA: TGTGCCAGCAGCCCCAAGGACAACTACAATGAGCAGTTCTTC; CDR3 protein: CASSPKDNYNEQFF
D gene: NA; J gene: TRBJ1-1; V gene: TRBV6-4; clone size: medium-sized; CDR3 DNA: TGTGCCAGCAGTGACTCGAGCAGGGGCACTGAAGCTTTCTTT; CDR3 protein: CASSDSSRGTEAFF
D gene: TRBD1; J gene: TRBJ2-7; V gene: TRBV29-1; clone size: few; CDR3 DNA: TGCAGCGTTGAAATAGGGGACAGGGGATACGAGCAGTACTTC; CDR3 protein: CSVEIGDRGYEQYF
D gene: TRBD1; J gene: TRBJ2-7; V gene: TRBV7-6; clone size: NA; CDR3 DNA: TGTGCCAGCAGCTTGGGACAGGACAGCTCCTACGAGCAGTACTTC; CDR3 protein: CASSLGQDSSYEQYF
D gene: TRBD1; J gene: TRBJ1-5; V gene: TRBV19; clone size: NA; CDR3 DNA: TGTGCTGTCGGGGACAGTCCTTCTCAGCCCCAGCATTTT; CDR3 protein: CAVGDSPSQPQHF
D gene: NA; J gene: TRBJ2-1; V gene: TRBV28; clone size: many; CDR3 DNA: TGTGCCAGCAGTTTAAGCGGACAGAGACCACCCTACAATGAGCAGTTCTTC; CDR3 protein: CASSLSGQRPPYNEQFF
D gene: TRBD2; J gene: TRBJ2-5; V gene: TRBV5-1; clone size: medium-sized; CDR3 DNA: TGCGCCAGCAGCTTGAGCGGGGAATCATGGAAGACCCAGTACTTC; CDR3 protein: CASSLSGESWKTQYF
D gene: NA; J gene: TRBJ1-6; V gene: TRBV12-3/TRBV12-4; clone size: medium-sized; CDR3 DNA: TGTGCCAGCAGTTTACGCAGGTTCGGTTCACCCCTCCACTTT; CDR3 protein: CASSLRRFGSPLHF
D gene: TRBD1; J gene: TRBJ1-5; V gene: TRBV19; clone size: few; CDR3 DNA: TGTGCCAGTAGGGACAGGGGGCCTAGCAATCAGCCCCAGCATTTT; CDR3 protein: CASRDRGPSNQPQHF
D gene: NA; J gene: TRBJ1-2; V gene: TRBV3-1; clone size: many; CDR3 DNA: TGTGCCAGCAGCCAGACAGACTATGGCTACACCTTC; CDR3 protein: CASSQTDYGYTF